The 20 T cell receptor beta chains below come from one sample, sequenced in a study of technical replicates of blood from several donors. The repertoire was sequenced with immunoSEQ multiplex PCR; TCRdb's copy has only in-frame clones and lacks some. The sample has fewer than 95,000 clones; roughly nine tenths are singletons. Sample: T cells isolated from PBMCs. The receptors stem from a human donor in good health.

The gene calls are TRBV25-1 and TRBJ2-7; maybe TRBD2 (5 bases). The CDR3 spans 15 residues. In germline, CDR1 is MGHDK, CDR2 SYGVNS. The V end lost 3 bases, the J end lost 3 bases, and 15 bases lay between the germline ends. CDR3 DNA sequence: TGTGCCAGCAGTGATTTCAACCGAGGGATCTACGAGCAGTACTTC. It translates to CASSDFNRGIYEQYF.

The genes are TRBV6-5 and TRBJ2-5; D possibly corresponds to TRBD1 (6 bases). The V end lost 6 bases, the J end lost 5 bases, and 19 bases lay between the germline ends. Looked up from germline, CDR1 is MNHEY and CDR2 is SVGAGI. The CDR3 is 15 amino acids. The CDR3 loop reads CASSDPLDRSETQYF. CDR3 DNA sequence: TGTGCCAGCAGCGACCCACTTGACAGGTCCGAGACCCAGTACTTC.

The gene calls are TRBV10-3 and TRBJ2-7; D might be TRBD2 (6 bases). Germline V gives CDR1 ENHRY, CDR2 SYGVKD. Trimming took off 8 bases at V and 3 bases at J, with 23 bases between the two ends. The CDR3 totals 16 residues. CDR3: CAIAGSGRSSFYEQYF. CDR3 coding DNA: TGTGCCATCGCGGGGTCAGGTCGATCGTCCTTCTACGAGCAGTACTTC.

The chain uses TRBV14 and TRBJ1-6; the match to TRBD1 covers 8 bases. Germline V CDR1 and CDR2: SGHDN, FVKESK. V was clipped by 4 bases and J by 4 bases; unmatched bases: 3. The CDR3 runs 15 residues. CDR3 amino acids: CASSPWTGYNSPLHF. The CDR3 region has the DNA TGTGCCAGCAGCCCTTGGACAGGGTATAATTCACCCCTCCACTTT.

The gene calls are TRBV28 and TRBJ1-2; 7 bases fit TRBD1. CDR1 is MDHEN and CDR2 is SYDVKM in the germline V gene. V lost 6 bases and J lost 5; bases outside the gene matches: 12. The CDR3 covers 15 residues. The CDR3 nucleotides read TGTGCCAGCAGCGCCCCTGGGACAGCCGTATATGGCTACACCTTC. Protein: CASSAPGTAVYGYTF.

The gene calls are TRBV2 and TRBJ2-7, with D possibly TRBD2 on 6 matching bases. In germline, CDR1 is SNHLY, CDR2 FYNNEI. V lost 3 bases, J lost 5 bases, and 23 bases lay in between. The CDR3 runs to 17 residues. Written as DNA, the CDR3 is TGTGCCAGCAGTGAGACCCTAGCCGGGGGAGACTTCCACGAGCAGTACTTC. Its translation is CASSETLAGGDFHEQYF.

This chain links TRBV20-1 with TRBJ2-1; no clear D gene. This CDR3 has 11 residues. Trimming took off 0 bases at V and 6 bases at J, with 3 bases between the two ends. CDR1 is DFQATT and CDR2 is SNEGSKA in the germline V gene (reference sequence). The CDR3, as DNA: TGCAGTGCTAGAGATATCAATGAGCAGTTCTTC. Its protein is CSARDINEQFF.

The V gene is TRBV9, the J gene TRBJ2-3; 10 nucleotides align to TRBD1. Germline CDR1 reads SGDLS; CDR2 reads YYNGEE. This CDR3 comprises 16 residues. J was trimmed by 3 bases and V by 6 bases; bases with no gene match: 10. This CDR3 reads CASTRQDRGRTDTQYF. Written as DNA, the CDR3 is TGTGCCAGCACCAGACAAGACAGGGGGCGTACAGATACGCAGTATTTT.

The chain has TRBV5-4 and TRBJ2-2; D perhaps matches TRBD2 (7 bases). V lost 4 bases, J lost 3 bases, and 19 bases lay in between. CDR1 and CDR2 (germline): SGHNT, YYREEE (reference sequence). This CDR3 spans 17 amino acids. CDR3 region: CASSPGGVGLDTGELFF. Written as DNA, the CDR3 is TGTGCCAGCAGCCCGGGGGGCGTAGGTCTTGACACCGGGGAGCTGTTTTTT.

This CDR3 is CASRAAQETQYF. CDR3 DNA: TGCGCCAGCAGGGCTGCACAAGAGACCCAGTACTTC. This sequence joins TRBV10-2 and TRBJ2-5; D is unresolved. CDR3 length equals 12 residues. Germline CDR1 is WSHSY and CDR2 is SAAADI. V was cut by 6 bases and J by 2 bases, with 7 bases left in between.

The chain's CDR3 is CSASGGPQETQYF. In DNA form, the CDR3 reads TGCAGCGCCTCAGGGGGACCTCAAGAGACCCAGTACTTC. The rearrangement joins TRBV29-1 to TRBJ2-5, with 7 positions matching TRBD1. CDR1 is SQVTM, CDR2 ANQGSEA, per germline. Trimming cost V 7 bases and J 2 bases; bases outside gene matches: 7. This CDR3 contains 13 residues.

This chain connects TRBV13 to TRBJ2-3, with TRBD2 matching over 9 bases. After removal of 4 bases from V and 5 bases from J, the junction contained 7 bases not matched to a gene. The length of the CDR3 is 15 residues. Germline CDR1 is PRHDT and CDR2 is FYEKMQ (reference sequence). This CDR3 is CASSSSGTGLDTQYF. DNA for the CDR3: TGTGCCAGCAGCTCTAGCGGGACGGGACTAGATACGCAGTATTTT.

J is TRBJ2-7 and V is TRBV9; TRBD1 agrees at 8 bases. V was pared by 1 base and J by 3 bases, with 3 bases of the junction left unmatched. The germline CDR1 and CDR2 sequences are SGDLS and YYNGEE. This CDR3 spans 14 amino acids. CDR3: CASSVSGGRYEQYF. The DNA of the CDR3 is TGTGCCAGCAGCGTATCAGGGGGCCGCTACGAGCAGTACTTC.

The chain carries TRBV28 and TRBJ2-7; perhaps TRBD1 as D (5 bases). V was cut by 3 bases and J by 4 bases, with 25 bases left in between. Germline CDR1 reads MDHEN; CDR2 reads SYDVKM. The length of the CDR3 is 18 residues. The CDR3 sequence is CASSLLPGWPPIWYEQYF. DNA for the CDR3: TGTGCCAGCAGTTTGCTACCAGGGTGGCCCCCAATTTGGTACGAGCAGTACTTC.

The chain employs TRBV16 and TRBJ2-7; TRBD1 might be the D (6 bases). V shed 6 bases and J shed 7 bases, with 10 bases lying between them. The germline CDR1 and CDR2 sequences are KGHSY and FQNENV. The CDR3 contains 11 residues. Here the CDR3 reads CASRATGEQYF. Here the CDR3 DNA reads TGTGCCAGCAGAGCAACAGGGGAGCAGTACTTC.

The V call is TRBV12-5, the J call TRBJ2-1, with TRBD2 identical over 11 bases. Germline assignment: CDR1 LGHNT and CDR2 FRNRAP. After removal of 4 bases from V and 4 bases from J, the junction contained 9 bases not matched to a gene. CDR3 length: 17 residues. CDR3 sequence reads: CASGWLPLAGEYNEQFF. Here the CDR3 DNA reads TGTGCTAGTGGTTGGCTCCCACTAGCGGGGGAGTACAATGAGCAGTTCTTC.

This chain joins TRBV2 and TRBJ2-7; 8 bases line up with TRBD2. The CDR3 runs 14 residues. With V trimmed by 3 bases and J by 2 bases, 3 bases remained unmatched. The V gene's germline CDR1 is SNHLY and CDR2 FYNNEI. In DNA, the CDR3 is TGTGCCAGCAGTGAGTTAGCGGGGACCTACGAGCAGTACTTC. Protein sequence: CASSELAGTYEQYF.

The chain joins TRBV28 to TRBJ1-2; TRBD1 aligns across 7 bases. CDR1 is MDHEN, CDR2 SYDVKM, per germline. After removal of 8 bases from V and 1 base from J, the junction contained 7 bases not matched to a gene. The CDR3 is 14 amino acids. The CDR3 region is CASSWTGLNYGYTF. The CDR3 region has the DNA TGTGCCAGCTCCTGGACAGGTCTTAACTATGGCTACACCTTC.

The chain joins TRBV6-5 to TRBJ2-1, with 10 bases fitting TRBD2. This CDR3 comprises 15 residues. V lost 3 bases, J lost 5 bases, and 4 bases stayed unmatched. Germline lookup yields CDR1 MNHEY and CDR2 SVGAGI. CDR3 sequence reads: CASSYGLAAHNEQFF. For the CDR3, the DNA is TGTGCCAGCAGTTATGGACTAGCGGCCCACAATGAGCAGTTCTTC.

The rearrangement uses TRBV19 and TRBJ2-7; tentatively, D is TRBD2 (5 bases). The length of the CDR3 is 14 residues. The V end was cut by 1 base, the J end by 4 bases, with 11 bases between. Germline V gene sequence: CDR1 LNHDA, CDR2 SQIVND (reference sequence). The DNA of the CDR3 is TGTGCCAGTAGTATAGCCGGGGTGGGTTACGAGCAGTACTTC. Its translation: CASSIAGVGYEQYF.